What follows are 19 T cell receptor beta chains derived from one specimen sequenced in a study of T cell responses to AZD1222 COVID-19 vaccine. This table comes from immunoSEQ multiplex PCR, and its TCRdb copy is limited to in-frame clones, with some not included. Among around 99,000 clones listed, roughly nine tenths were seen once. This material consisted of peripheral blood, taken on day 0 of AZD1222 vaccination. Receptors originate from an adult in good health.

This clone appeared a few times. The DNA for the CDR3 is TGTGCCAGCAGCGCAGGCACAGATAGCAATCAGCCCCAGCATTTT. It specifies CASSAGTDSNQPQHF. This sequence joins TRBV9 and TRBJ1-5; D uncertain. The germline V gene has CDR1 SGDLS and CDR2 YYNGEE. V lost 3 bases to trimming and J lost 0 bases, with 10 bases between them. This CDR3 has 15 amino acids.

The chain couples TRBV5-4 to TRBJ1-1, with unresolved D. The CDR3 runs 14 residues. Trimming pared 1 base from V and 1 base from J, leaving 8 bases between. The germline V gene has CDR1 SGHNT and CDR2 YYREEE (reference sequence). The CDR3 region has the DNA TGTGCCAGCAGCTTGAACAGACGGAACACTGAAGCTTTCTTT. It yields the protein CASSLNRRNTEAFF.

This chain uses TRBV2 with TRBJ1-5; D perhaps matches TRBD1 (6 bases). CDR1 and CDR2 (germline): SNHLY, FYNNEI. V dropped 7 bases and J dropped 9 bases, with 16 bases sitting between them. The CDR3 runs to 13 residues. DNA of the CDR3: TGTGCCAGCACCCAGAGGGGGAGTTGGCCCCAGCATTTT. Translating it yields CASTQRGSWPQHF.

This chain joins TRBV7-9 and TRBJ2-2; 7 nucleotides agree with TRBD2. The trim removed 4 bases at V and 5 bases at J, leaving 13 bases unmatched. Germline loops: CDR1 SEHNR, CDR2 FQNEAQ (reference sequence). The CDR3 is made up of 17 amino acids. The CDR3 region is CASSSTRGGRQTGELFF. CDR3 DNA sequence: TGTGCCAGCAGCTCCACTAGGGGCGGGAGACAGACCGGGGAGCTGTTTTTT.

This chain connects TRBV3-1 (or the pseudogene TRBV3-2) to TRBJ1-4, with D perhaps TRBD1 (5 bases). The germline gives CDR1 LGHDT, CDR2 YNNKEL (reference sequence). V gave up 1 base and J gave up 3 bases, with 12 bases separating them. The CDR3 runs to 16 residues. Here the CDR3 reads CASSQVLGTANEKLFF. The DNA for the CDR3 is TGTGCCAGCAGCCAAGTTCTGGGGACGGCTAATGAAAAACTGTTTTTT.

This clone was recorded once. This chain links TRBV10-3 with TRBJ1-2; no firm D call. The V end lost 0 bases, the J end lost 4 bases, and 6 bases lay between the germline ends. Germline V lookup: CDR1 ENHRY, CDR2 SYGVKD. The CDR3 runs to 13 residues. This CDR3 is CAISESYTYGYTF. CDR3 DNA: TGTGCCATCAGTGAGTCGTACACCTATGGCTACACCTTC.

The V gene is TRBV25-1, the J gene TRBJ1-5, with a possible D match to TRBD1 (5 bases). Trimming shortened V by 5 bases and J by 0 bases, and 8 bases separated the two germline ends. The CDR3 has 14 residues. CDR1 is MGHDK and CDR2 is SYGVNS in the germline V gene. This CDR3 is CASSWGYSNQPQHF. DNA of the CDR3: TGTGCCAGCAGTTGGGGGTATAGCAATCAGCCCCAGCATTTT.

This chain links TRBV5-4 with TRBJ1-6; no definite D call. Between the trimmed V and J ends, which lost 4 bases and 6 bases, there was a span of 14 bases. The CDR3 has 15 amino acids. Per the germline V gene, CDR1 is SGHNT and CDR2 is YYREEE (reference sequence). CDR3 nucleotides: TGTGCCAGCAGCCTGGATGGACCTTCTAATTCACCCCTCCACTTT. As protein: CASSLDGPSNSPLHF.

The chain joins TRBV7-2 to TRBJ1-3, with 10 nucleotides matching TRBD1. The CDR3 has 17 amino acids. The germline V gene has CDR1 SGHTA and CDR2 FQGNSA. J gave up 5 bases and V 5 bases, and 12 bases lay outside the gene matches. For the CDR3, the DNA is TGTGCCAGCAGCCGCCCGGTCGGGGACAGGGGTAGAAACACCATATATTTT. Protein sequence: CASSRPVGDRGRNTIYF.

The CDR3 DNA is TGTGCCAGCAGCCAAGAGCCTGGGGTCTACAATGAGCAGTTCTTC. Translation gives CASSQEPGVYNEQFF. J is TRBJ2-1 and V is TRBV4-2; D is unclear. Trimming left V 0 bases short and J 3 bases short, with 9 bases between. The CDR3 runs 15 residues. Germline V gene data show CDR1 as LGHNA and CDR2 as YNFKEQ.

This rearrangement joins TRBV2 to TRBJ2-1; D is uncertain. Trimming took 0 bases from V and 4 from J, leaving 10 bases between them. The CDR3 spans 15 residues. Per germline, CDR1 SNHLY and CDR2 FYNNEI. CDR3 loop: CASSEALREYNEQFF. CDR3 in DNA: TGTGCCAGCAGTGAAGCACTCCGAGAGTACAATGAGCAGTTCTTC.

The V gene is TRBV27, the J gene TRBJ2-7; D is unresolved. This CDR3 has 13 amino acids. V shed 3 bases and J shed 1 base, with 7 bases lying between them. The V gene's germline CDR1 is MNHEY and CDR2 SMNVEV (reference sequence). The CDR3 region is CASSFYGSYEQYF. CDR3 DNA: TGTGCCAGCAGTTTTTACGGGTCCTACGAGCAGTACTTC.

The chain couples TRBV7-9 to TRBJ2-7, with 9 positions matching TRBD1. Germline CDR1 SEHNR, CDR2 FQNEAQ (reference sequence). The V segment lost 5 bases and the J segment 4 bases; nucleotides outside the gene matches: 6. This CDR3 contains 14 residues. CDR3: CASSQTGGRYEQYF. CDR3 sequence (DNA): TGTGCCAGCAGCCAAACAGGGGGCAGGTACGAGCAGTACTTC. Together with reference TRBV7-9 and TRBJ2-7, the CDR3 gives the full variable domain: DTGVSQNPRHKITKRGQNVTFRCDPISEHNRLYWYRQTLGQGPEFLTYFQNEAQLEKSRLLSDRFSAERPKGSFSTLEIQRTEQGDSAMYLCASSQTGGRYEQYFGPGTRLTVT.

The gene calls are TRBV6-1 and TRBJ2-7; 11 bases line up with TRBD2. The trim removed 4 bases at V and 3 bases at J, leaving 8 bases unmatched. The CDR3 spans 16 residues. Germline CDR1 MNHNS, CDR2 SASEGT. The CDR3 spells CASSATGTSGYYEQYF. Written as DNA, the CDR3 is TGTGCCAGCAGTGCAACCGGGACTAGCGGATACTACGAGCAGTACTTC.

The CDR3 is CASSFGAGVNQPQHF. The CDR3 nucleotides read TGTGCCAGCAGCTTTGGAGCGGGGGTTAATCAGCCCCAGCATTTT. The chain couples TRBV7-9 to TRBJ1-5; the D gene is possibly TRBD1 (5 bases). Germline CDR1 and CDR2: SEHNR and FQNEAQ (reference sequence). Trimming shortened V by 3 bases and J by 4 bases, and 13 bases separated the two germline ends. The CDR3 loop spans 15 amino acids.

The rearrangement uses TRBV11-1 and TRBJ2-1; D gene uncertain. The germline V gene has CDR1 SGHAT and CDR2 FQDESV (reference sequence). V was trimmed by 6 bases and J by 6 bases, leaving 12 bases between them. This CDR3 spans 13 amino acids. CDR3 nucleotides: TGTGCCAGCAGGACACAGCCCTCCAATGAGCAGTTCTTC. This codes for CASRTQPSNEQFF. The full variable domain, its missing parts supplied by reference TRBV11-1 and TRBJ2-1, is EAEVAQSPRYKITEKSQAVAFWCDPISGHATLYWYRQILGQGPELLVQFQDESVVDDSQLPKDRFSAERLKGVDSTLKIQPAELGDSAMYLCASRTQPSNEQFFGPGTRLTVL.

The chain has TRBV28 and TRBJ1-2; TRBD1 is a possible D gene (6 bases). The CDR3 spans 13 residues. CDR1 and CDR2 (germline): MDHEN, SYDVKM. V shed 5 bases and J shed 5 bases, with 12 bases lying between them. The CDR3 coding sequence is TGTGCCAGCAGTCCCCAGGGGCTGTATGGCTACACCTTC. This sequence encodes CASSPQGLYGYTF.

This clone occurred once. The V call is TRBV6-5, the J call TRBJ2-7; D call uncertain. Germline-derived CDR1 and CDR2 are MNHEY and SVGAGI. V was clipped by 6 bases and J by 1 base, with 13 bases between them. The CDR3 covers 14 residues. The DNA for the CDR3 is TGTGCCAGCAGCCCCGTTTTGGGGTCCTACGAGCAGTACTTC. Amino acids: CASSPVLGSYEQYF.

The chain combines TRBV12-3 or TRBV12-4 with TRBJ1-2, with 9 bases fitting TRBD1. V shed 5 bases, J shed 6 bases, and the junction held 4 bases outside the gene matches. This CDR3 has 13 amino acids. This CDR3 reads CASSRRDRDGYTF. DNA for the CDR3: TGTGCCAGCAGTCGGAGGGACAGGGATGGCTACACCTTC.